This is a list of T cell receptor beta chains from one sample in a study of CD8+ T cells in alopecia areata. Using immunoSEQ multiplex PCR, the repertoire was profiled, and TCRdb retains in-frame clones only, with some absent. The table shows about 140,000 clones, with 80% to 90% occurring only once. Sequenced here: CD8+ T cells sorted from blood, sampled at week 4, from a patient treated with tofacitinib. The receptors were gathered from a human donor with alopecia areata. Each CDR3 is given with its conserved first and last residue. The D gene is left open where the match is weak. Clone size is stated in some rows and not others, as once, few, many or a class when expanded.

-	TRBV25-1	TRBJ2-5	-	TGTGCCAGCAGTGCGTCGCGCAGGGGATGGTACCAAGAGACCCAGTACTTC	CASSASRRGWYQETQYF
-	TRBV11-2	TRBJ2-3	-	TGTGCCAGCAGCCTGAATACGCAGTATTTT	CASSLNTQYF
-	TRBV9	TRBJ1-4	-	TGTGCCAGCAGCGTAGACGGCGTTGGGGAAAAACTGTTTTTT	CASSVDGVGEKLFF
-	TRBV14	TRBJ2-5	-	TGTGCCAGCAGCCACATAAGGTACCAAGAGACCCAGTACTTC	CASSHIRYQETQYF
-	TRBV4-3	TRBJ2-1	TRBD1	TGCGCCAGCAGCCTCGCCGGGACAGGGTACAATGAGCAGTTCTTC	CASSLAGTGYNEQFF
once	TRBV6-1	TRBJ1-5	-	TGTGCCAGCAGTGAATCAAGGGCGGGTCAGCCCCAGCATTTT	CASSESRAGQPQHF
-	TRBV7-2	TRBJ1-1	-	TGTGCCAGCAGCTTGGGTGTAGGGTTGAACACTGAAGCTTTCTTT	CASSLGVGLNTEAFF
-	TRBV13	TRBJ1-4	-	TGTGCCAGCAGCTTAGAAGGTTTGGGGCCCGGGGAACTGTTTTTT	CASSLEGLGPGELFF
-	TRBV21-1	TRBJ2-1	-	TGTGCCAGCAGCCTTCCTGTCAATGAGCAGTTCTTC	CASSLPVNEQFF
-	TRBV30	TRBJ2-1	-	TGTGCCTGGAGGAGACTGGTTTTTTCCTACAATGAGCAGTTCTTC	CAWRRLVFSYNEQFF
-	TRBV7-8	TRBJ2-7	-	TGTGCCAGCAGCCCCGGAGGGGTTAACTCCTACGAGCAGTACTTC	CASSPGGVNSYEQYF
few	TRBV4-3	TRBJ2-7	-	TGCGCCAGCAGCCAAGATGGCGGCTCCTACGAGCAGTACTTC	CASSQDGGSYEQYF
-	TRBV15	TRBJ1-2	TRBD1	TGTGCCACCAGAGCGGGGGACAGGGATGGCTACACCTTC	CATRAGDRDGYTF
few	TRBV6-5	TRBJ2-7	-	TGTGCCAGCAGTTCGTCAGGGGACGAGCAGTACTTC	CASSSSGDEQYF
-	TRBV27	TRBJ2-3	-	TGTGCCAGCAGCTCCCTTTCGGCGGGGTTAAGCACAGATACGCAGTATTTT	CASSSLSAGLSTDTQYF
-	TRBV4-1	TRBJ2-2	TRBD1	TGCGCCAGCAGCCAAAAACAGGGGTGGAACACCGGGGAGCTGTTTTTT	CASSQKQGWNTGELFF
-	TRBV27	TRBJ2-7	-	TGTGCCAGCAGTTATCTCCACGGGGGCGGAGGCGAGCAGTACTTC	CASSYLHGGGGEQYF
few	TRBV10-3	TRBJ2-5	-	TGTGCCATCAGTGAATCCAGCAGTTTGACCCAGTACTTC	CAISESSSLTQYF
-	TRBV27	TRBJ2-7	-	TGTGCCAGCAGTTTTGGACACGAGCAGTACTTC	CASSFGHEQYF
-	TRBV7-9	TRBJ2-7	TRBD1	TGTGCCAGCAGCCGTCCGGGACAGGGGACTTACGAGCAGTACTTC	CASSRPGQGTYEQYF
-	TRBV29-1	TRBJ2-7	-	TGCAGCGTGGCCGGGACCCCCTACGAGCAGTACTTC	CSVAGTPYEQYF
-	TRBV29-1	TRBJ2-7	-	TGCAGCGTTGAAACAGGCTCCTACGAGCAGTACTTC	CSVETGSYEQYF
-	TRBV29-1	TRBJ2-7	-	TGCAGCGTGATGGACGGATCCACCTACGAGCAGTACTTC	CSVMDGSTYEQYF
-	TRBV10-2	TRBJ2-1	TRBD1	TGCGCCAGCAGTCTACAGGGGCTTATCTACAATGAGCAGTTCTTC	CASSLQGLIYNEQFF
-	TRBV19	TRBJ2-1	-	TGTGCCAGTAGTATAGATGGTAGGGCTTCCTACAATGAGCAGTTCTTC	CASSIDGRASYNEQFF
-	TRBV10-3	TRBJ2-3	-	TGTGCCATCAGTCCCCTTAGCACAGATACGCAGTATTTT	CAISPLSTDTQYF
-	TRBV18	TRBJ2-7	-	TGTGCCAGCTCACCATCAGGGGTGCCCTACGAGCAGTACTTC	CASSPSGVPYEQYF